Listed below are T cell receptor beta chains from one sample, sequenced in a study of T cells in Graves' hyperthyroidism and ophthalmopathy. TCRdb called the multiplex PCR reads again in MiXCR, with one record for every CDR3 protein. Of approximately 870,000 distinct CDR3 sequences in the sample, 38% were seen once. The specimen was blood. All receptors derive from a man between 18 and 35 years old with Graves' hyperthyroidism. Each CDR3 is given with its conserved first and last residue. The order of the fields is D gene, V gene, clone size, J gene, CDR3 protein, CDR3 DNA. D genes are given only for firm matches. Where a row states a size, it is once, few, many or the class of an expanded clone; other rows omit it.

>TRBD1|TRBV7-9|.|TRBJ1-1
CASSLYPGQGAFF
TGTGCCAGCAGTCTCTATCCGGGACAGGGGGCTTTCTTT
>.|TRBV20-1|few|TRBJ1-1
CSAREGGGRSTEAFF
TGCAGTGCCAGGGAGGGCGGGGGGCGGAGCACTGAAGCTTTCTTT
>.|TRBV29-1|many|TRBJ2-7
CSVTRDEQYF
TGCAGCGTTACGAGGGACGAGCAGTACTTC
>.|TRBV25-1|.|TRBJ1-1
CASSYSITGNTEAFF
TGTGCCAGCAGTTACTCGATCACGGGGAACACTGAAGCTTTCTTT
>.|TRBV10-3|many|TRBJ2-5
CAISDRPGEETQYF
TGTGCCATCAGTGATCGGCCAGGGGAAGAGACCCAGTACTTC
>TRBD2|TRBV10-3|many|TRBJ2-7
CAISDRASGPYEQYF
TGTGCCATCAGTGATAGGGCTAGCGGTCCCTACGAGCAGTACTTC
>.|TRBV7-9|few|TRBJ1-3
CASSTSLPLSGNTIYF
TGTGCCAGCAGTACCTCATTACCCCTCTCTGGAAACACCATATATTTT
>.|TRBV9|few|TRBJ2-3
CASSGTGTDTQYF
TGTGCCAGCAGCGGAACGGGGACAGATACGCAGTATTTT
>.|TRBV19|many|TRBJ2-5
CASSMDDLVETQYF
TGTGCCAGTAGTATGGACGACTTGGTCGAGACCCAGTACTTC
>TRBD2|TRBV4-2|.|TRBJ2-5
CASSQDGLAGQETQYF
TGTGCCAGCAGCCAAGATGGACTAGCGGGGCAAGAGACCCAGTACTTC
>.|TRBV7-6|.|TRBJ1-1
CASSPIGPQNTEAFF
TGTGCCAGCAGCCCTATCGGACCCCAGAACACTGAAGCTTTCTTT
>TRBD1|TRBV10-3|.|TRBJ1-6
CATQGAGADNSPLHF
TGTGCCACCCAGGGGGCAGGGGCTGACAATTCACCCCTCCACTTT
>.|TRBV6-5|.|TRBJ1-4
CASKRIWVNEKLFF
TGTGCCAGCAAACGGATTTGGGTTAATGAAAAACTGTTTTTT
>.|TRBV19|medium-sized|TRBJ2-6
CASGTGLDGANVLTF
TGTGCCAGTGGAACAGGTCTTGATGGGGCCAACGTCCTGACTTTC
>.|TRBV27|.|TRBJ2-7
CASSLSHARYNYEQYF
TGTGCCAGCAGTTTATCTCACGCCCGGTACAACTACGAGCAGTACTTC
>.|TRBV6-5|few|TRBJ1-1
CASSYEAGTEAFF
TGTGCCAGCAGTTACGAGGCCGGCACTGAAGCTTTCTTT
>TRBD1|TRBV25-1|once|TRBJ2-5
CAEGQGALETQYF
TGTGCGGAGGGACAGGGGGCTCTGGAGACCCAGTACTTC
>.|TRBV7-2|.|TRBJ2-7
CASSDLVDFTYEQYF
TGTGCCAGCAGCGATCTAGTGGATTTCACCTACGAGCAGTACTTC
>.|TRBV7-8|many|TRBJ1-5
CASSPTGPGQPQHF
TGTGCCAGCAGTCCTACGGGGCCCGGTCAGCCCCAGCATTTT
>.|TRBV19|few|TRBJ2-2
CASSRGHINTGELFF
TGTGCCAGTAGTAGGGGACATATTAACACCGGGGAGCTGTTTTTT
>.|TRBV12-3/TRBV12-4|.|TRBJ1-2
CASSLTQGHPYTF
TGTGCCAGCAGTCTAACCCAAGGACACCCCTACACCTTC
>.|TRBV5-1|many|TRBJ1-1
CASSLRDGNTEAFF
TGTGCCAGCAGCTTAAGGGACGGGAACACTGAAGCTTTCTTT
>.|TRBV12-3/TRBV12-4|.|TRBJ1-2
CASGPEVPNYGYTF
TGTGCCAGCGGCCCTGAGGTCCCCAACTATGGCTACACCTTC
>.|TRBV7-9|many|TRBJ2-7
CASSLVGAANPYF
TGTGCCAGCAGCTTAGTAGGGGCCGCAAACCCGTACTTC
>.|TRBV7-9|many|TRBJ2-7
CASSLASSGSYEQYF
TGTGCCAGCAGCTTAGCGTCGAGCGGCTCCTACGAGCAGTACTTC
>TRBD2|TRBV9|.|TRBJ2-7
CASSVDGGWTSEQYF
TGTGCCAGCAGCGTAGATGGGGGTTGGACTAGCGAGCAGTACTTC
>TRBD1|TRBV7-2|.|TRBJ2-2
CASSYDRVITGELFF
TGTGCCAGCAGCTACGACAGGGTGATCACCGGGGAGCTGTTTTTT
>.|TRBV19|.|TRBJ1-5
CASSIEGTGTDKPQHF
TGTGCCAGTAGTATAGAGGGTACAGGGACCGATAAGCCCCAGCATTTT
>.|TRBV2|many|TRBJ1-1
CASSEGDTGSVTEAFF
TGTGCCAGCAGTGAAGGAGACACAGGGTCGGTAACTGAAGCTTTCTTT
>TRBD2|TRBV7-9|.|TRBJ2-3
CASSPEAASGFPPTGTQYF
TGTGCCAGCAGCCCCGAGGCGGCTAGCGGGTTCCCCCCCACAGGTACGCAGTATTTT
>.|TRBV2|.|TRBJ2-3
CASSLASSTDTQYF
TGTGCCAGCTCGCTAGCGAGTAGCACAGATACGCAGTATTTT
>TRBD1|TRBV10-3|.|TRBJ2-7
CASSPITGQGAYEQYF
TGTGCCAGCAGCCCGATAACGGGACAGGGGGCGTACGAGCAGTACTTC
>.|TRBV25-1|many|TRBJ1-2
CASSELGGNGYTF
TGTGCCAGCAGTGAATTGGGAGGGAACGGCTACACCTTC
>.|TRBV12-3/TRBV12-4|.|TRBJ1-4
CASGLPGRELFF
TGTGCTAGTGGTCTGCCGGGCAGAGAACTGTTTTTT
>TRBD1|TRBV25-1|once|TRBJ1-2
CASSEGKGAAVYGYTF
TGTGCCAGCAGTGAGGGTAAGGGGGCGGCAGTCTATGGCTACACCTTC
>.|TRBV29-1|.|TRBJ2-5
CSVVRGGRETQYF
TGCAGCGTCGTCCGGGGCGGCCGGGAGACCCAGTACTTC
>.|TRBV2|many|TRBJ1-6
CASSDEGYSPLHF
TGTGCCAGCAGTGACGAGGGGTATTCACCCCTCCACTTT
>.|TRBV14|.|TRBJ2-3
CASSQVPRWDTQYF
TGTGCCAGCAGCCAAGTCCCGCGTTGGGATACGCAGTATTTT
>.|TRBV2|.|TRBJ1-1
CASSSGQALRRAFF
TGTGCCAGCAGTTCGGGACAAGCCTTAAGAAGGGCTTTCTTT
>.|TRBV15|.|TRBJ1-3
CATSRRDRPGNTIYF
TGTGCCACCAGCAGGCGAGACAGACCTGGAAACACCATATATTTT
>.|TRBV4-1|.|TRBJ2-5
CASRKTGEETQYF
TGCGCCAGCAGGAAGACAGGAGAAGAGACCCAGTACTTC
>TRBD2|TRBV2|.|TRBJ2-7
CASSETSATYEQYF
TGTGCCAGCAGTGAGACTAGCGCAACCTACGAGCAGTACTTC
>.|TRBV4-1|.|TRBJ2-2
CASSQAVTGELFF
TGCGCCAGCAGCCAAGCGGTCACCGGGGAGCTGTTTTTT
>TRBD1|TRBV9|many|TRBJ2-7
CASSSFDRGSYEQYF
TGTGCCAGCAGCAGCTTTGACAGGGGTTCCTACGAGCAGTACTTC
>.|TRBV7-9|.|TRBJ1-1
CASSRENAEAFF
TGTGCCAGCAGCCGGGAGAACGCTGAAGCTTTCTTT
>.|TRBV12-3/TRBV12-4|.|TRBJ2-2
CASSFRGVLFF
TGTGCCAGCAGTTTCAGGGGAGTGCTGTTTTTT
>.|TRBV6-1|.|TRBJ2-7
CASGKPGQYF
TGTGCCAGCGGTAAACCCGGGCAGTACTTC
>.|TRBV19|few|TRBJ2-7
CASSSASRLSYEQYF
TGTGCCAGTAGTTCCGCGAGTCGGCTCTCTTACGAGCAGTACTTC
>.|TRBV11-3|.|TRBJ2-7
CASSAHTGADEQYF
TGTGCCAGCAGCGCGCATACTGGTGCCGACGAGCAGTACTTC
>.|TRBV7-2|.|TRBJ1-3
CASSLGLWTGNTIYF
TGTGCCAGCAGCTTAGGGCTTTGGACTGGAAACACCATATATTTT
>.|TRBV3-1|.|TRBJ2-7
CASSQSVSGISYEQYF
TGTGCCAGCAGCCAAAGTGTGAGTGGAATCTCCTACGAGCAGTACTTC
>.|TRBV19|many|TRBJ1-1
CASTFEGYTEAFF
TGTGCCAGTACCTTTGAAGGGTACACTGAAGCTTTCTTT